Below, one T cell receptor (beta chain) is given with its context. This clonotype has just a few counts. There is no known antigen for this receptor. Within one base of it there is no much larger clone, and no base qualities were kept. TCRdb names Illumina HiSeq 1500 as the instrument used. Clones were called with MiXCR by TCRdb after fastp trimmed the public reads at Q25, and only in-frame beta chains were retained. Rows with one shared CDR3 protein collapse into an entry with the most common genes and DNA. Across this sample there are 650,000 to 850,000 distinct CDR3 sequences, with 25% to 35% seen only once. Jointly, the top ten make up roughly 13% of the sample. This sample is drawn from a study of T cell repertoires in cytomegalovirus infection (dated by TCRdb to about 2019). As for the study more broadly: Peptide stimulations targeted recently identified HLA-C-restricted CMV epitopes, whose presentation resists viral immunomodulation, together with well-studied HLA-B-restricted epitopes. Because public TCR beta signatures pointed to carriage of CMV infection together with the matching HLA type, the HLA type of each donor mattered for the analysis. Broader findings and caveats from the paper: Cumulative frequency of public TCR beta family members discriminated carriers of CMV infection plus the relevant HLA type in this cohort and an independent roughly 350-donor cohort. The ex vivo response was dominated by HLA-C-restricted CMV-specific TCR beta clonotypes, and the single most frequent clonotype in two of eight donors was supplied by these HLA-C-restricted clonotypes.

The treatment or condition label, read with the paper, signifies: in vitro stimulation with specific CMV peptide epitopes to enrich CMV-specific T cells. In the germline V gene, CDR1 corresponds to SGHVS and CDR2 to FNYEAQ. From the cysteine up to the phenylalanine, the CDR3 has a length of 15 residues. The read is trimmed to its CDR3 DNA, 45 bases read in frame from base 1. V and J are truncated by 4 bases and 3 bases respectively, leaving an intervening sequence of 12 bases. The sequencing here drew on cultured CD8+ T cells from PBMCs, taken from culture after CMV antigen stimulation. The TCR originated in a human donor in good health (CMV status not recorded). Some clones in this sample may be carry-over from other donors' samples. The rearrangement joined TRBV7-6 to TRBJ1-4; the D segment could be TRBD1, given 5 matching bases. The sequenced DNA: TGTGCCAGCAGCTCCGGCCCAGGGTCTAATGAAAAACTGTTTTTT. Its protein product is CASSSGPGSNEKLFF.